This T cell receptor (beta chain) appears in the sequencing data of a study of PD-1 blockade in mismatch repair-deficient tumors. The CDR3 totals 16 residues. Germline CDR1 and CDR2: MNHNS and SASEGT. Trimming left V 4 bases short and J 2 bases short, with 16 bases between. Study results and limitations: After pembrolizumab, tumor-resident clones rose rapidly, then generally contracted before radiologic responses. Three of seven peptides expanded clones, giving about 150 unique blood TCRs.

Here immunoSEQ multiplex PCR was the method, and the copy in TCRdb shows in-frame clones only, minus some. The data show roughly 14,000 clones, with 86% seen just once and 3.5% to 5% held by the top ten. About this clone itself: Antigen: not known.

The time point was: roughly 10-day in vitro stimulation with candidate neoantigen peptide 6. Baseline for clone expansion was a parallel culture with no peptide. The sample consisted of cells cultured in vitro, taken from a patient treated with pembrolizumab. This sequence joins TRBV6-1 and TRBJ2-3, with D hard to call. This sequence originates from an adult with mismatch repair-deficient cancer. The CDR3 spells CASSVRPAHFTDTQYF. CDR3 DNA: TGTGCCAGCAGTGTCCGGCCTGCCCATTTCACAGATACGCAGTATTTT.